This note documents a single T cell receptor beta chain sequence. What it binds is unknown. This CDR3 has 14 residues. V lost 3 bases and J lost 2, with 10 bases in between. Germline values: CDR1 SGHTA, CDR2 FQGNSA. This record belongs to a study of CD4 T cells in relation to SARS-CoV-2 and coronaviruses. Study at large: Crossreactive spike epitopes shared across donors were mapped to their HLA restriction. Study-level points and caveats: Each donor contributed either pre-pandemic or post-infection samples, not both.

TCRdb's copy holds only in-frame clones and misses some; the assay was immunoSEQ multiplex PCR. The table has 36,000 or so clones, about three quarters seen once. The J gene is TRBJ1-1, the V gene TRBV7-2; D is possibly TRBD1 (5 bases). The TCR sequence derives from an adult with COVID-19. The specimen was memory CD4+ T cells from PBMCs, cultured in vitro. The CDR3 spells CASSLGRSNTEAFF. The CDR3 region has the DNA TGTGCCAGCAGCTTGGGACGAAGTAACACTGAAGCTTTCTTT.